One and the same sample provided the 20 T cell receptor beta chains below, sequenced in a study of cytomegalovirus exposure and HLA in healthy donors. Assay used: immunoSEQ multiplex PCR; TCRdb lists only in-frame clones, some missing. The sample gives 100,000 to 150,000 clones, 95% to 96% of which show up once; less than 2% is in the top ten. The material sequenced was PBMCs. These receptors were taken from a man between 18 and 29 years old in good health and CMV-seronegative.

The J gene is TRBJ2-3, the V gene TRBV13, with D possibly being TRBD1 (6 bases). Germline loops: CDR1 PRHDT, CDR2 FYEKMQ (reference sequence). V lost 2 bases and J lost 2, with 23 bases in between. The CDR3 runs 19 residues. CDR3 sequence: CASSLQGWTDSGDTDTQYF. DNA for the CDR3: TGTGCCAGCAGCTTACAGGGTTGGACAGACAGTGGTGACACAGATACGCAGTATTTT.

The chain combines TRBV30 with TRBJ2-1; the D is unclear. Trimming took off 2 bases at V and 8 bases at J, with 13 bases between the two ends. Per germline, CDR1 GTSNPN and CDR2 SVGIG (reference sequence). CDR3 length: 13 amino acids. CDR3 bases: TGTGCCTGGAGTACCCTGCTCCGGGATGAGCAGTTCTTC. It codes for CAWSTLLRDEQFF.

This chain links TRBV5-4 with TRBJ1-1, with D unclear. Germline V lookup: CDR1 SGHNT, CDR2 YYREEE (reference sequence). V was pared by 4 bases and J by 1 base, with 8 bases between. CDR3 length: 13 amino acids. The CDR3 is CASSLPRNTEAFF. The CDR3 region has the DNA TGTGCCAGCAGCCTCCCCCGGAACACTGAAGCTTTCTTT.

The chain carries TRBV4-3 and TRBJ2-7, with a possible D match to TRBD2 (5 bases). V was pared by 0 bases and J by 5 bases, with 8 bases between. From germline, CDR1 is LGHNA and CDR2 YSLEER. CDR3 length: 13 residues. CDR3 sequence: CASSQDRENEQYF. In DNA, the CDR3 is TGCGCCAGCAGCCAAGATAGGGAGAACGAGCAGTACTTC.

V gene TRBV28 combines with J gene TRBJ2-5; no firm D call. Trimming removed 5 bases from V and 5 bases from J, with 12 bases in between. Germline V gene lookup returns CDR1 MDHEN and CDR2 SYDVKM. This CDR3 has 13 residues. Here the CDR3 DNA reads TGTGCCAGCAGTCTCACTCGGTTCGAGACCCAGTACTTC. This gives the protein CASSLTRFETQYF.

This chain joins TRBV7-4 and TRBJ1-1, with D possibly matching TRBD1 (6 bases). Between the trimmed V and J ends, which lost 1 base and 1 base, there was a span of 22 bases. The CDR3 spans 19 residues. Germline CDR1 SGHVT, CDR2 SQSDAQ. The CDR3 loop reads CASSLGGPGGHAGNTEAFF. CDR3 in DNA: TGTGCCAGCAGCTTAGGGGGCCCCGGGGGGCATGCGGGGAACACTGAAGCTTTCTTT.

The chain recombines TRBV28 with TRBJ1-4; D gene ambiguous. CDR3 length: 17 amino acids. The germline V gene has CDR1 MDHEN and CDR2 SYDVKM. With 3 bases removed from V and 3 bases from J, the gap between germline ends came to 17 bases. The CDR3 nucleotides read TGTGCCAGCAGTTTTGGCTCAAACGGAGATGCTAATGAAAAACTGTTTTTT. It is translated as CASSFGSNGDANEKLFF.

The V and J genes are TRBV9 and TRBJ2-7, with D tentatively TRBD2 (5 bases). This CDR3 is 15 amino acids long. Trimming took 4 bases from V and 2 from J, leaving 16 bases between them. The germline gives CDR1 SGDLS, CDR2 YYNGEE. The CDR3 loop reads CASSPRRTGPYEQYF. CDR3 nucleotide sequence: TGTGCCAGCAGCCCCCGGAGGACGGGCCCCTACGAGCAGTACTTC.

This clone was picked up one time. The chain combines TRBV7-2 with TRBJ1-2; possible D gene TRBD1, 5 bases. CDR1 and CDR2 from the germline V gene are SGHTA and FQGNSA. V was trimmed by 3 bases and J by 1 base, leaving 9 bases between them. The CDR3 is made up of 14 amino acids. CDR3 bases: TGTGCCAGCAGCTTTAGTGGACATAACTATGGCTACACCTTC. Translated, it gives CASSFSGHNYGYTF.

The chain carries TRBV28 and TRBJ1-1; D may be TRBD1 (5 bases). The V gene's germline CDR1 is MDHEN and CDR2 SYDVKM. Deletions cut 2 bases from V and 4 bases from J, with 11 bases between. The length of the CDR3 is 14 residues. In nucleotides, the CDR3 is TGTGCCAGCAGTTTAGTCCAGGGCTCCACTGAAGCTTTCTTT. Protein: CASSLVQGSTEAFF.

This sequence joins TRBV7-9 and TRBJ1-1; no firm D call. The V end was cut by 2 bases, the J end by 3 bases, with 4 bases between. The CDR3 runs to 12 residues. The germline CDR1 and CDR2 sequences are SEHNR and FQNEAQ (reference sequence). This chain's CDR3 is CASSLPDTEAFF. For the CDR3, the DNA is TGTGCCAGCAGCTTACCGGACACTGAAGCTTTCTTT.

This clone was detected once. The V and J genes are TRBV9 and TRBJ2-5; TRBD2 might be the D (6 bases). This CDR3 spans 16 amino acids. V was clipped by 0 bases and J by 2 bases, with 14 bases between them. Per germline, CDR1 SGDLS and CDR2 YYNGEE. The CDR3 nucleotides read TGTGCCAGCAGCGTAGGCGAGCGGGTCCCTCAAGAGACCCAGTACTTC. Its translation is CASSVGERVPQETQYF.

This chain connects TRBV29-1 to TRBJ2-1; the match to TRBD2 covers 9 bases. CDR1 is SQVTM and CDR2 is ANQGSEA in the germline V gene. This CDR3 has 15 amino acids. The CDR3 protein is CRAGFGSGRINEQFF. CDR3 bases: TGCAGAGCGGGCTTCGGTAGCGGGAGAATCAATGAGCAGTTCTTC.

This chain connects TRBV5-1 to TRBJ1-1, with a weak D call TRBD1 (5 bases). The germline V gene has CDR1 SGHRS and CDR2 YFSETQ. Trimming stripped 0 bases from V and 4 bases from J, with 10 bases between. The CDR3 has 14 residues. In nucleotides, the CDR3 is TGCGCCAGCAGCTTGGAAGTTGGGGCCACTGAAGCTTTCTTT. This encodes CASSLEVGATEAFF.

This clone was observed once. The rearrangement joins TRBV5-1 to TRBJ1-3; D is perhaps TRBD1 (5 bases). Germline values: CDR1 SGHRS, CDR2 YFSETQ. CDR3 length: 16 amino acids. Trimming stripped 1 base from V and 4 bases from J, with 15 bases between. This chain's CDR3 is CASSLSGALGGNTIYF. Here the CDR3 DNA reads TGCGCCAGCAGCTTGAGTGGGGCCCTCGGGGGAAACACCATATATTTT.

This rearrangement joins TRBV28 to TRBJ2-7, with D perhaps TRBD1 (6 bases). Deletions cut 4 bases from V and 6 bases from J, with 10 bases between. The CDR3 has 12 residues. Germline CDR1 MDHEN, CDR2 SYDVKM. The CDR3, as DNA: TGTGCCAGCAGTTATCAACAGGGCGAGCAGTACTTC. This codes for CASSYQQGEQYF. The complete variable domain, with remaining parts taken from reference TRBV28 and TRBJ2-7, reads DVKVTQSSRYLVKRTGEKVFLECVQDMDHENMFWYRQDPGLGLRLIYFSYDVKMKEKGDIPEGYSVSREKKERFSLILESASTNQTSMYLCASSYQQGEQYFGPGTRLTVT.

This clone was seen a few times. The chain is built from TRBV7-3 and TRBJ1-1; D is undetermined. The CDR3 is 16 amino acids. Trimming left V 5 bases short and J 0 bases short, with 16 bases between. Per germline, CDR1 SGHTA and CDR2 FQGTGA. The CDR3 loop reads CASSLNPGNMNTEAFF. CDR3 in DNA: TGTGCCAGCAGCCTAAATCCTGGCAACATGAACACTGAAGCTTTCTTT.

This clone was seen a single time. DNA for the CDR3: TGTGCCAGCAGCCTCCTGCGGGGGGCCACCTACAATGAGCAGTTCTTC. Its protein product is CASSLLRGATYNEQFF. The chain has TRBV13 and TRBJ2-1; 8 nucleotides align to TRBD2. CDR3 length: 16 amino acids. Germline CDR1 is PRHDT and CDR2 is FYEKMQ (reference sequence). Trimming at V came to 5 bases and at J to 2 bases, leaving 8 bases not matched to a gene.

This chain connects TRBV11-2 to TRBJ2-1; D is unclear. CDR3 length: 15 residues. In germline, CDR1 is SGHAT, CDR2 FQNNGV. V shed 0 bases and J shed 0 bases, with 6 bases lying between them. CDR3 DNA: TGTGCCAGCAGCTTAGAGCTTAGCTCCTACAATGAGCAGTTCTTC. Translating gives CASSLELSSYNEQFF.

Here the CDR3 reads CAIKGDGDTEAFF. The CDR3 DNA reads TGTGCCATCAAGGGGGACGGGGACACTGAAGCTTTCTTT. The genes are TRBV25-1 and TRBJ1-1, with D possibly being TRBD1 (6 bases). The CDR3 runs to 13 residues. Germline CDR1 reads MGHDK; CDR2 reads SYGVNS. V was cut by 10 bases and J by 3 bases, with 15 bases left in between.